The 22 T cell receptor beta chains given below trace back to one sample, sequenced in a study of T cells in Graves' hyperthyroidism and ophthalmopathy. Amplified TCR beta CDR3 regions came from RNA transcripts. The primer set for the first-round RT-PCR of the TCR CDR3 was HTBI. TCRdb reprocessed the multiplex PCR reads with MiXCR, giving one entry per CDR3 protein. The sample lists 490,000 or so distinct CDR3 sequences, 20% occurring once. The sequencing input was blood. These receptors were collected from a man aged 35 to 55 with Graves' ophthalmopathy.

This clonotype was detected many times. This rearrangement joins TRBV18 to TRBJ1-1; D remains ambiguous. V lost 10 bases to trimming and J lost 1 base, with 13 bases between them. CDR1 is KGHSH and CDR2 is LQKENI in the germline V gene. This CDR3 contains 13 residues. CDR3 region: CATQGRGNTEAFF. The CDR3 DNA reads as TGTGCCACACAAGGGCGGGGGAACACTGAAGCTTTCTTT.

This clonotype has at least ten counts. The V call is TRBV20-1, the J call TRBJ2-1; 11 bases map to TRBD2. The CDR3 extends over 15 amino acids. Trimming took 3 bases from V and 7 from J; bases not matched to a gene: 8. Germline CDR1 DFQATT, CDR2 SNEGSKA (reference sequence). The CDR3 region has the DNA TGCAGTGCTAGGACCCCTGCTAGCGGGAGGAATGAGCAGTTCTTC. Encoded protein: CSARTPASGRNEQFF.

This clonotype was detected many times. V usage is TRBV28 and J usage is TRBJ2-1; 9 bases are shared with TRBD1. Germline CDR1 MDHEN, CDR2 SYDVKM. With 11 bases clipped from V and 9 bases from J, the junction kept 14 bases outside the gene matches. The CDR3 extends over 14 amino acids. CDR3 loop: CAGAGQGLIGEQFF. The CDR3 DNA sequence: TGTGCCGGCGCCGGACAGGGGTTGATAGGTGAGCAGTTCTTC.

This chain joins TRBV5-1 and TRBJ2-1, with D perhaps matching TRBD1 (5 bases). Germline V gene lookup returns CDR1 SGHRS and CDR2 YFSETQ. V was clipped by 0 bases and J by 8 bases, with 12 bases between them. The CDR3 loop spans 14 amino acids. The CDR3 region is CASSLAETEDEQFF. In DNA form, the CDR3 reads TGCGCCAGCAGCTTGGCCGAGACAGAAGATGAGCAGTTCTTC.

This rearrangement joins TRBV4-1 to TRBJ1-4; TRBD1 is a possible D gene (6 bases). The CDR3 loop spans 18 amino acids. V was trimmed by 0 bases and J by 3 bases, leaving 17 bases between them. The V gene's germline CDR1 is MGHRA and CDR2 YSYEKL. CDR3 sequence (DNA): TGCGCCAGCAGCCAAGATGCCCAGGGGAGGCCGTCTAATGAAAAACTGTTTTTT. This encodes CASSQDAQGRPSNEKLFF.

This clonotype came up many times. The V and J genes are TRBV20-1 and TRBJ1-1, with D possibly being TRBD1 (5 bases). Germline V lookup: CDR1 DFQATT, CDR2 SNEGSKA (reference sequence). Trimming shortened V by 1 base and J by 9 bases, and 21 bases separated the two germline ends. This CDR3 contains 15 residues. The CDR3 nucleotides are TGCAGTGCTAGAGGGGGGACGCGGGGCACAGCCCAAGCTTTCTTT. This encodes CSARGGTRGTAQAFF.

This clonotype was counted many times. This sequence joins TRBV7-2 and TRBJ2-7, with D unclear. CDR3 length equals 15 residues. The ends were cut back, 1 base at V and 0 bases at J, with 10 bases in the middle. In germline, CDR1 is SGHTA, CDR2 FQGNSA. The CDR3 DNA reads as TGTGCCAGCAGCTTAGTTGGCGGTAGCTCCTACGAGCAGTACTTC. Translating gives CASSLVGGSSYEQYF.

The J gene is TRBJ2-7, the V gene TRBV7-8; possibly TRBD2 for D (5 bases). Germline V gene lookup returns CDR1 SGHVS and CDR2 FQNEAQ. V lost 2 bases, J lost 5 bases, and 10 bases lay in between. The CDR3 length is 13 residues. For the CDR3, the DNA is TGTGCCAGCAGCTTACCTCCCGGGAACGAGCAGTACTTC. Its protein is CASSLPPGNEQYF.

The V call is TRBV27, the J call TRBJ2-2; the D gene could be TRBD1 or TRBD2 (5 bases each). Trimming shortened V by 6 bases and J by 2 bases, and 19 bases separated the two germline ends. CDR3 length: 17 residues. CDR1 MNHEY and CDR2 SMNVEV come from the germline V gene (reference sequence). In nucleotides, the CDR3 is TGTGCCAGCAGACCGGTCGGGACGCCAACTAACACCGGGGAGCTGTTTTTT. This encodes CASRPVGTPTNTGELFF.

There are many counts of this clonotype. The V and J genes are TRBV10-3 and TRBJ2-7; D gene ambiguous. From germline, CDR1 is ENHRY and CDR2 SYGVKD. This CDR3 spans 14 amino acids. V lost 3 bases and J 0 bases, leaving 9 bases between the germline ends. The chain's CDR3 is CAISDPFISYEQYF. Here the CDR3 DNA reads TGTGCCATCAGTGACCCGTTTATCTCCTACGAGCAGTACTTC.

CDR3 coding DNA: TGTGCCAGCAGCTCGGGGGACAGCCTACATTTT. The encoded protein is CASSSGDSLHF. The genes are TRBV7-9 and TRBJ1-5; 7 bases line up with TRBD1. The CDR3 is made up of 11 amino acids. Germline assignment: CDR1 SEHNR and CDR2 FQNEAQ (reference sequence). The V gene end was trimmed by 4 bases and the J gene end by 16 bases; junction bases not matched to a gene: 7.

This clonotype was found a few times. V is TRBV28 and J is TRBJ2-4; no clear D gene. The V gene's germline CDR1 is MDHEN and CDR2 SYDVKM. The V gene lost 3 bases and the J gene lost 0 bases, with 12 bases spanning the gap. The CDR3 consists of 16 residues. CDR3 sequence: CASSFSLAKAKNIQYF. The CDR3 bases are TGTGCCAGCAGTTTTTCTTTAGCTAAAGCCAAAAACATTCAGTACTTC.

This clonotype was seen a few times. The gene calls are TRBV6-1 and TRBJ1-1; 9 bases line up with TRBD1. Germline V CDR1 and CDR2: MNHNS, SASEGT. J was trimmed by 4 bases and V by 0 bases; bases with no gene match: 6. The CDR3 length is 16 residues. The CDR3 sequence is CASSEAWGTGPTEAFF. As DNA, the CDR3 is TGTGCCAGCAGTGAAGCGTGGGGGACAGGGCCCACTGAAGCTTTCTTT.

This clonotype has more than one count but fewer than ten. The rearrangement joins TRBV5-1 to TRBJ2-7, with 15 bases fitting TRBD2. Germline V gene data show CDR1 as SGHRS and CDR2 as YFSETQ. The ends lost 4 bases at V and 0 bases at J; junction bases unmatched: 8. The CDR3 loop spans 18 amino acids. CDR3 bases: TGCGCCAGCAGCCACGGACTAGCGGGGGGGTTGAGCTCCTACGAGCAGTACTTC. It specifies CASSHGLAGGLSSYEQYF.

This chain joins TRBV19 and TRBJ1-1; D is uncertain. The CDR3 contains 13 residues. Trimming stripped 6 bases from V and 4 bases from J, with 12 bases between. Germline V gene lookup returns CDR1 LNHDA and CDR2 SQIVND (reference sequence). CDR3 protein: CASRDQESTEAFF. DNA for the CDR3: TGTGCCAGTAGGGATCAGGAAAGCACTGAAGCTTTCTTT.

V is TRBV7-9 and J is TRBJ2-5; D might be TRBD1 (6 bases). V was clipped by 1 base and J by 2 bases, with 11 bases between them. In germline, CDR1 is SEHNR, CDR2 FQNEAQ (reference sequence). The CDR3 contains 15 residues. The CDR3 DNA follows: TGTGCCAGCAGCTTAGGAGGGACAAATCAAGAGACCCAGTACTTC. This translates into CASSLGGTNQETQYF.

This clonotype occurred many times. The chain combines TRBV2 with TRBJ2-7; no firm D call. The germline V gene has CDR1 SNHLY and CDR2 FYNNEI. The CDR3 totals 13 residues. The germline V and J ends were trimmed by 5 bases and 7 bases, with 15 bases remaining between them. The CDR3 spells CASSYRPDREQYF. CDR3 DNA: TGTGCCAGCAGTTACAGACCCGATAGGGAGCAGTACTTC.

The chain links TRBV6-1 to TRBJ2-2; perhaps TRBD1 as D (5 bases). Trimming removed 2 bases from V and 1 base from J, with 11 bases in between. Germline V gene sequence: CDR1 MNHNS, CDR2 SASEGT. CDR3 length: 16 amino acids. CDR3: CASSEFVGVNTGELFF. CDR3 DNA sequence: TGTGCCAGCAGTGAATTCGTAGGGGTGAACACCGGGGAGCTGTTTTTT.

The genes are TRBV5-1 and TRBJ1-6; 10 bases map to TRBD1. The CDR3 extends over 15 amino acids. Trimming took 2 bases from V and 8 from J; bases not matched to a gene: 4. Germline lookup yields CDR1 SGHRS and CDR2 YFSETQ. CDR3 region: CASSFTGTGDSPLHF. In nucleotides, the CDR3 is TGCGCCAGCAGCTTCACCGGGACAGGGGATTCACCCCTCCACTTT.

V usage is TRBV6-2 or TRBV6-3 and J usage is TRBJ2-1; D may be TRBD1 (6 bases). The CDR3 totals 11 residues. Trimming cost V 6 bases and J 10 bases, with 10 bases left between them. Germline-derived CDR1 and CDR2 are MNHEY and SVGEGT. For the CDR3, the DNA is TGTGCCAGCAGGACCGGGACAGAGCAGTTCTTC. Encoded protein: CASRTGTEQFF.

This clonotype was picked up a small number of times. The chain combines TRBV6-1 with TRBJ2-1; 8 nucleotides match TRBD2. The CDR3 spans 17 residues. Trimming removed 5 bases from V and 4 bases from J; junction bases left unmatched: 13. CDR1 and CDR2 from the germline V gene are MNHNS and SASEGT. CDR3 loop: CASSPVSVGGGYNEQFF. CDR3 DNA sequence: TGTGCCAGCAGTCCTGTTAGCGTCGGGGGGGGATACAATGAGCAGTTCTTC.

The chain recombines TRBV19 with TRBJ2-2; D call uncertain. The CDR3 is 13 amino acids. Between the trimmed V and J ends, which lost 1 base and 6 bases, there was a span of 6 bases. Per germline, CDR1 LNHDA and CDR2 SQIVND (reference sequence). DNA for the CDR3: TGTGCCAGTAGTATAGTTTCCTCCGGGGAGCTGTTTTTT. It translates to CASSIVSSGELFF.